The clone carrying this T cell receptor (beta chain) was counted once. Libraries were prepared by immunoSEQ multiplex PCR; TCRdb keeps only in-frame clonotypes and omits some of them. The repertoire consists of hundreds of thousands of clones, with roughly 95% occurring once and the leading ten covering 0.11%. Naive CD8 cells lacked CD45RO and underwent positive selection for CCR7, leaving out terminally differentiated effector memory CD45RA+ cells. The data are from a study of shared clonotypes between healthy human individuals. Per the germline V gene, CDR1 is SEHNR and CDR2 is FQNEAQ (reference sequence). J gave up 6 bases and V 4 bases, and 7 bases lay outside the gene matches. This CDR3 region has 15 residues.

The rearrangement links TRBV7-9 to TRBJ2-1, with 9 bases lining up with TRBD2. Sequences were obtained from naive CD8+ T cells sorted from blood. The source of this sequence is a woman between 25 and 40 years old in good health. CDR3 protein: CASSYRTSVVNEQFF. The CDR3 DNA reads as TGTGCCAGCAGCTATAGGACTAGCGTAGTCAATGAGCAGTTCTTC.